One and the same sample provided the 10 T cell receptor beta chains below, sequenced in a study of tumor-infiltrating lymphocytes in primary liver carcinoma. TCR beta cDNA was prepared out of approximately 500 ng total RNA by means of a constant-region primer. Sequencing libraries for TCR beta derived from three nested multiplex PCR rounds that used slightly modified ARM-PCR. Running about 11 cycles apiece, the first two PCR rounds relied on TRBV1-TRBV30 forward primers together with a C-beta reverse primer. TCRdb fed the multiplex PCR reads into MiXCR, producing one record per CDR3 protein. The sample has 45,000 to 55,000 distinct CDR3 sequences; 70% to 85% are singletons. Co-extracted RNA and DNA came from roughly 20-30 mg of unsorted bulk tissue. Specimen: liver tumor tissue from sampling region 5. Subset denoted: tumor region T5, tumor centre. All receptors come from a man aged 35 to 55 with primary liver carcinoma and hepatitis B virus infection.

This clonotype was detected only a few times. This rearrangement joins TRBV11-2 to TRBJ2-7; D gene uncertain. Trimming removed 5 bases at V and 9 bases at J, with 8 bases between. Germline CDR1 reads SGHAT; CDR2 reads FQNNGV. This CDR3 comprises 10 residues. CDR3 DNA: TGTGCCAGCAGCCTAAGAGCGCAGTACTTC. Amino acid sequence: CASSLRAQYF.

Worth noting for this clonotype: Its ends do not fully match the called genes, so a read error is possible. This chain uses TRBV24-1 with TRBJ2-2; D call uncertain. This CDR3 region has 12 residues. The germline CDR1 and CDR2 sequences are KGHDR and SFDVKD. Here the CDR3 DNA reads TGTGCCATCAGTGAAAGGGACGGGGAGCTGTTTTTT. Residues: CAISERDGELFF.

Note on this clonotype: At one end the junction does not follow the germline gene, possibly because of a read error. The rearrangement links TRBV6-1 to TRBJ2-3; the match to TRBD2 covers 8 bases. Germline CDR1 MNHNS, CDR2 SASEGT. The CDR3 is 16 amino acids. CDR3 nucleotides: TGTGCCAGCAGTACCCTCAGCGGGAGATGGGGAGATACGCAGTACTTT. It specifies CASSTLSGRWGDTQYF.

The chain employs TRBV28 and TRBJ1-2; D remains unclear. Between the trimmed V and J ends, which lost 2 bases and 0 bases, there was a span of 16 bases. The germline V gene has CDR1 MDHEN and CDR2 SYDVKM. The CDR3 spans 17 residues. Here the CDR3 DNA reads TGTGCCAGCAGTTTAGGGTGGGGAACCGCCGCTAACTATGGCTACACCTTC. The encoded protein is CASSLGWGTAANYGYTF.

About this clonotype: Sequence at one end of the junction differs from germline and may be a read error. The chain has TRBV12-3 or TRBV12-4 and TRBJ1-6, with D possibly TRBD1 on 5 matching bases. This CDR3 contains 16 residues. The CDR3 nucleotides read TGTGCCAGCAGTCCATGCTCGGGCAGGGTGGGATCACCCTTCCACTTT. Protein product: CASSPCSGRVGSPFHF.

Remarks on this clonotype: The germline gene is not matched at one end of the junction; a read error may be the cause. This chain joins TRBV28 and TRBJ2-1; 10 bases agree with TRBD2. The CDR3 totals 16 residues. Germline CDR1 MDHEN, CDR2 SYDVKM. CDR3 region: CASSSRTSGNGNERFF. The DNA for the CDR3 is TGTGCCAGCAGTTCCCGGACTAGCGGAAATGGGAATGAGCGGTTCTTC.

This clonotype was recorded only once. This CDR3 reads CISSLRGATLSGANVLTF. The CDR3 nucleotides are TGTATCAGCAGCTTAAGAGGGGCGACCCTCTCTGGGGCCAACGTCCTGACTTTC. This chain uses TRBV5-4 with TRBJ2-6, with D possibly being TRBD1 or TRBD2 (5 bases each). Germline CDR1 is SGHNT and CDR2 is YYREEE (reference sequence). The CDR3 contains 18 residues.

Comment on this clonotype: Given a much more abundant clone one base away, this may be a read error. This chain links TRBV30 with TRBJ2-7; D is possibly TRBD1 (6 bases). The germline V gene encodes CDR1 GTSNPN and CDR2 SVGIG (reference sequence). V was cut by 0 bases and J by 9 bases, with 15 bases left in between. The CDR3 runs to 13 residues. For the CDR3, the DNA is TGTGCCTGGAGTGTAGGACAGACCCACGTGCAGTACTTC. As protein: CAWSVGQTHVQYF.

The rearrangement joins TRBV2 to TRBJ2-5; weak D call: TRBD2 (5 bases). The CDR3 covers 13 residues. Germline V gives CDR1 SNHLY, CDR2 FYNNEI. Trimming pared 3 bases from V and 7 bases from J, leaving 12 bases between. The CDR3 coding sequence is TGTGCCAGCAGTGATACGGAAGGAGGGACCCAGTACTTC. Residues: CASSDTEGGTQYF.

V and J are TRBV29-1 and TRBJ2-6; D possibly corresponds to TRBD1 (6 bases). The CDR3 contains 15 residues. Germline CDR1 reads SQVTM; CDR2 reads ANQGSEA. The V end was cut by 6 bases, the J end by 18 bases, with 30 bases between. The CDR3 region is CSVGQGRSGANIQTF. In DNA, the CDR3 is TGCAGCGTGGGGCAGGGGCGCTCTGGGGCCAACATCCAGACTTTC.